One sample yielded the 15 T cell receptor beta chains listed below, sequenced in a study of blood T cell repertoires in COVID-19. Produced via immunoSEQ multiplex PCR; TCRdb's table is partial and in-frame only. In the table there are approximately 480,000 clones, approximately 89% of which are singletons. Sequencing input: peripheral blood. The receptors originated from a man aged 18 to 30 with COVID-19, enrolled during active disease.

The V and J genes are TRBV10-3 and TRBJ1-1; D is undetermined. There are 15 residues in the CDR3. The V and J ends lost 0 bases and 1 base respectively, with 9 bases between them. The germline CDR1 and CDR2 sequences are ENHRY and SYGVKD. CDR3 loop: CAISESEGKNTEAFF. The CDR3 nucleotides are TGTGCCATCAGTGAGTCAGAGGGTAAGAACACTGAAGCTTTCTTT.

The chain employs TRBV19 and TRBJ2-7; D remains ambiguous. V gave up 8 bases and J gave up 6 bases, with 8 bases separating them. The germline V gene has CDR1 LNHDA and CDR2 SQIVND (reference sequence). The CDR3 has 10 residues. The CDR3 DNA sequence: TGTGCCAGTGGGCATGGCGAGCAGTACTTC. Translated: CASGHGEQYF.

The rearrangement links TRBV4-1 to TRBJ2-2, with unresolved D. CDR1 and CDR2 (germline): MGHRA, YSYEKL. This CDR3 has 13 residues. V shed 1 base and J shed 3 bases, with 3 bases lying between them. This CDR3 is CASSQVYTGELFF. As DNA, the CDR3 is TGCGCCAGCAGCCAAGTATACACCGGGGAGCTGTTTTTT.

This sequence joins TRBV9 and TRBJ2-5; TRBD2 agrees at 12 bases. Germline CDR1 and CDR2: SGDLS and YYNGEE. V gave up 0 bases and J gave up 4 bases; unmatched junction bases: 4. The CDR3 spans 16 residues. CDR3 protein: CASSVGLAGVLETQYF. In DNA, the CDR3 is TGTGCCAGCAGCGTAGGACTAGCGGGAGTCCTAGAGACCCAGTACTTC.

The chain links TRBV6-1 to TRBJ1-6; D call uncertain. The CDR3 totals 13 residues. V was trimmed by 3 bases and J by 10 bases, leaving 10 bases between them. Germline V gene lookup returns CDR1 MNHNS and CDR2 SASEGT. For the CDR3, the DNA is TGTGCCAGCAGTGACCAAAACCAGTCACCCCTCCACTTT. Encoded protein: CASSDQNQSPLHF.

The chain links TRBV5-1 to TRBJ2-1, with 9 bases fitting TRBD1. The trim removed 5 bases at V and 4 bases at J, leaving 7 bases unmatched. Per germline, CDR1 SGHRS and CDR2 YFSETQ. The CDR3 covers 15 residues. The CDR3 spells CASREGQGFYNEQFF. In DNA, the CDR3 is TGCGCCAGCAGGGAGGGACAGGGTTTTTACAATGAGCAGTTCTTC.

The chain uses TRBV27 and TRBJ2-1, with a possible D match to TRBD1 (7 bases). The V gene's germline CDR1 is MNHEY and CDR2 SMNVEV (reference sequence). Trimming took off 0 bases at V and 5 bases at J, with 11 bases between the two ends. CDR3 size: 15 residues. The CDR3 is CASSLSVRGDNEQFF. The CDR3 coding sequence is TGTGCCAGCAGTTTATCGGTCAGGGGGGACAATGAGCAGTTCTTC.

This clone was seen just once. The J gene is TRBJ1-2, the V gene TRBV13; TRBD1 aligns across 11 bases. CDR3 length: 18 amino acids. V was clipped by 5 bases and J by 1 base; unmatched bases: 12. Germline CDR1 is PRHDT and CDR2 is FYEKMQ (reference sequence). CDR3: CASSLRRTGGEVNYGYTF. The DNA for the CDR3 is TGTGCCAGCAGCCTAAGAAGGACAGGGGGCGAAGTTAACTATGGCTACACCTTC.

This clone was observed a few times. This rearrangement joins TRBV4-1 to TRBJ1-5; 7 bases fit TRBD1. The J segment lost 2 bases and the V segment lost 0 bases, leaving 7 bases of the junction unmatched. The CDR3 totals 17 residues. Germline V gene data show CDR1 as MGHRA and CDR2 as YSYEKL. The CDR3 loop is CASSQEARQGGNQPQHF. The CDR3 coding sequence is TGCGCCAGCAGCCAAGAGGCTAGGCAGGGGGGCAATCAGCCCCAGCATTTT.

The chain is built from TRBV2 and TRBJ1-1; tentatively, D is TRBD1 (5 bases). The CDR3 has 13 residues. Between the trimmed V and J ends, which lost 4 bases and 2 bases, there was a span of 8 bases. CDR1 is SNHLY and CDR2 is FYNNEI in the germline V gene. The CDR3 DNA sequence: TGTGCCAGCAGTGTACAGGAAAACACTGAAGCTTTCTTT. Translated: CASSVQENTEAFF.

The rearrangement joins TRBV5-6 to TRBJ1-2, with D possibly matching TRBD1 (5 bases). Germline V gives CDR1 SGHDT, CDR2 YYEEEE. The CDR3 is 13 residues long. V was trimmed by 4 bases and J by 7 bases, leaving 14 bases between them. In nucleotides, the CDR3 is TGTGCCAGCAGCAAGCTTTCAGGGCTTGGCTACACCTTC. Translating it yields CASSKLSGLGYTF.

This sequence joins TRBV7-9 and TRBJ1-4; D is perhaps TRBD1 (5 bases). This CDR3 is 15 amino acids long. CDR1 and CDR2 (germline): SEHNR, FQNEAQ (reference sequence). V was clipped by 3 bases and J by 3 bases, with 11 bases between them. CDR3 nucleotide sequence: TGTGCCAGCAGCTTGGAGGGACTTCCTAATGAAAAACTGTTTTTT. Its protein product is CASSLEGLPNEKLFF.

This clone was seen a single time. This rearrangement joins TRBV25-1 to TRBJ1-5, with unresolved D. This CDR3 contains 13 residues. Germline lookup yields CDR1 MGHDK and CDR2 SYGVNS. The ends were cut back, 6 bases at V and 0 bases at J, with 6 bases in the middle. The CDR3 region is CASSGVSNQPQHF. CDR3 nucleotide sequence: TGTGCCAGCAGCGGGGTTAGCAATCAGCCCCAGCATTTT.

V and J are TRBV29-1 and TRBJ2-1; 7 bases line up with TRBD2. Germline CDR1 reads SQVTM; CDR2 reads ANQGSEA. The CDR3 spans 15 residues. V shed 6 bases and J 4 bases; nucleotides not matched to a gene: 12. The CDR3 nucleotides read TGCAGCGTCGCCCGGGGGGACTTAACTTACAATGAGCAGTTCTTC. Its protein product is CSVARGDLTYNEQFF.

Turning to this clone: A read error is possible here, since a much larger clone lies one base away. The CDR3 is CASSQETARGFGDEQFF. CDR3 coding DNA: TGTGCCAGCAGCCAAGAAACAGCGAGAGGGTTCGGCGATGAGCAGTTCTTC. The chain uses TRBV14 and TRBJ2-1, with a possible D match to TRBD2 (5 bases). The CDR3 covers 17 residues. V dropped 0 bases and J dropped 8 bases, with 20 bases sitting between them. CDR1 is SGHDN and CDR2 is FVKESK in the germline V gene. The full variable domain, rest sourced from reference TRBV14 and TRBJ2-1, is EAGVTQFPSHSVIEKGQTVTLRCDPISGHDNLYWYRRVMGKEIKFLLHFVKESKQDESGMPNNRFLAERTGGTYSTLKVQPAELEDSGVYFCASSQETARGFGDEQFFGPGTRLTVL.